These 2 T cell receptor beta chains were sequenced from one sample in a study of early T cells in non-severe SARS-CoV-2 infection. TCRdb analysed the 5' RACE reads with MiXCR anew, one entry per CDR3 protein. This table has 50,000 or so distinct CDR3 sequences, around 11% appearing once. The sequenced material came from whole blood. The receptors stem from an adult who was a healthcare worker with PCR-confirmed SARS-CoV-2 infection or an uninfected control (not recorded which).

This CDR3 is CASSPRLAGSNTGELFF. The CDR3, as DNA: TGTGCCAGCAGCCCCCGACTAGCGGGTTCGAACACCGGGGAGCTGTTTTTT. The chain combines TRBV11-3 with TRBJ2-2, with 10 bases matching TRBD2. V was pared by 5 bases and J by 0 bases, with 6 bases of the junction left unmatched. The length of the CDR3 is 17 residues. The germline V gene has CDR1 SGHNT and CDR2 YENEEA.

This clonotype has a count of ten or more. The CDR3 loop is CATSRDLGHTEAFF. In DNA, the CDR3 is TGTGCCACCAGCAGAGATCTTGGCCACACTGAAGCTTTCTTT. The rearrangement links TRBV15 to TRBJ1-1; D gene unclear. Trimming cost V 0 bases and J 3 bases, with 8 bases left between them. Germline CDR1 is LNHNV and CDR2 is YYDKDF (reference sequence). The CDR3 is 14 residues long.